This TCR beta chain was documented in a study of naive and memory T cell subsets. To note about this clonotype: Its antigen remains unidentified. The junction does not match germline at one end; this may be a read error.

The length of the CDR3 is 14 residues. Germline CDR1 reads KGHSH; CDR2 reads LQKENI. The study, taken as a whole, reports: Clonotypes here are unpaired alpha or beta chain sequences.

The beta constant-region primer was an equimolar mix of two oligonucleotides covering TRBC1 and TRBC2. Ligated cDNA was amplified by four rounds of PCR with nested alpha and beta constant-region primers and SP2. TCRdb recomputed calls from the UMI-ligation and nested PCR reads with MiXCR, one row per CDR3 protein. The table shows more than 100,000 distinct CDR3 sequences, with roughly 36% occurring only once. Sample: central memory CD4+ T cells from blood. The chain recombines TRBV18 with TRBJ2-1, with 11 bases aligning to TRBD1. This TCR came from a human donor in good health. The CDR3 coding sequence is TGTGCCAGCTCACTAGACCGGGACAGGGGGAATGAGCAGTTC. It encodes CASSLDRDRGNEQF.